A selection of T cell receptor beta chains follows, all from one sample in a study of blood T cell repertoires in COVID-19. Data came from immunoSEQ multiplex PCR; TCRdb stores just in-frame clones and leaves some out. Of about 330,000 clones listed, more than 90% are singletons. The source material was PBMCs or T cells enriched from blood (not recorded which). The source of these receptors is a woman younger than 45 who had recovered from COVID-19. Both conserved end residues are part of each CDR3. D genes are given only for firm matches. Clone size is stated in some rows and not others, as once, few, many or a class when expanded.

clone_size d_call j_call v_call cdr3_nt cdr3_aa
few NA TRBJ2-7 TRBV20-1 TGCAGTGCTAGTTTCAGGGCATTAAGATACGAGCAGTACTTC CSASFRALRYEQYF
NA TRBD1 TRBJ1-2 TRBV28 TGTGCCAGCAGTCCCGCGGGACAGGGCGGCTACTATGGCTACACCTTC CASSPAGQGGYYGYTF
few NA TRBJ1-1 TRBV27 TGTGCCAGCAAACCCGGACAGACGAACACTGAAGCTTTCTTT CASKPGQTNTEAFF
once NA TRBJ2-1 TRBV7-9 TGTGCCAGCAGCTTTTGGGAGGACTACAATGAGCAGTTCTTC CASSFWEDYNEQFF
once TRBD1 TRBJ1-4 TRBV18 TGTGCCAGCTCACCGCCTGGGACAGCTAATGAAAAACTGTTTTTT CASSPPGTANEKLFF
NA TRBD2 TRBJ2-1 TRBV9 TGTGCCAGCAGCCAGACTAGCGGGAGAGGAAATGAGCAGTTCTTC CASSQTSGRGNEQFF
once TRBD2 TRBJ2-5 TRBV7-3 TGTGCCAGCAGCCCCGGACTAGCCGGGGAGACCCAGTACTTC CASSPGLAGETQYF
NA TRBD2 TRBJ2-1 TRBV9 TGTGCCAGCAGTCCCAACAGCGGGGGGTCCTACAATGAGCAGTTCTTC CASSPNSGGSYNEQFF
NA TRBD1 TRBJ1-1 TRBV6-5 TGTGCCAGCAGAAATGGACAGGGGGAGGCAGCTTTCTTT CASRNGQGEAAFF
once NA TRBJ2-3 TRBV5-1 TGCGCCAGCAGCTTGGGGGTAGAACTAAGCACAGATACGCAGTATTTT CASSLGVELSTDTQYF
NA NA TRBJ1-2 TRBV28 TGTGCCAGCAGTTTGGACAGACCTAACTATGGCTACACCTTC CASSLDRPNYGYTF
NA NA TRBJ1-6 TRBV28 TGTGCCAGCAGTTTTGCGTCAGGGGCCCGAAATTCACCCCTCCACTTT CASSFASGARNSPLHF
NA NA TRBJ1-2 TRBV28 TGTGCCAGCAGTTTATCTAGCTATGGCTACACCTTC CASSLSSYGYTF
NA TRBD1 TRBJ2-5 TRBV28 TGTGCCAGCAGTCCGTCCGACAGGGACGAGACCCAGTACTTC CASSPSDRDETQYF
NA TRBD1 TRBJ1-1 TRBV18 TGTGCCAGCTCACCACGGACAGGCGTGAACACTGAAGCTTTCTTT CASSPRTGVNTEAFF
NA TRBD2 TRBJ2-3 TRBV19 TGTGCCACTGGGGGGGGACTAGCGGGAGTGGGCACAGATACGCAGTATTTT CATGGGLAGVGTDTQYF
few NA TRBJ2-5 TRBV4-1 TGCGCCAGCAGCCAAGATCCCGGCGGGGTGGAGACCCAGTACTTC CASSQDPGGVETQYF
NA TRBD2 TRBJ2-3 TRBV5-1 TGCGCCAGCAGCTTGGAAGCGGGAGTAGGAGCAGATACGCAGTATTTT CASSLEAGVGADTQYF
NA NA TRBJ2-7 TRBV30 TGTGCCTGGAGTAGCAGGGCCTACGAGCAGTACTTC CAWSSRAYEQYF
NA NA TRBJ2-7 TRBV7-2 TGTGCCAGCAGCAGAGAGTTGGCTGGGGGGGCCAGCTCCTACGAGCAGTACTTC CASSRELAGGASSYEQYF
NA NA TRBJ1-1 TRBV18 TGTGCCAGCTCAGTCTCGGTTAACACTGAAGCTTTCTTT CASSVSVNTEAFF
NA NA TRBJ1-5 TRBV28 TGTGCCAGCAGTTTACCGGGGAACAGCAATCAGCCCCAGCATTTT CASSLPGNSNQPQHF
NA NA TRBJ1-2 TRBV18 TGTGCCAGCTCACCGGGCGGGGGGATCTATGGCTACACCTTC CASSPGGGIYGYTF
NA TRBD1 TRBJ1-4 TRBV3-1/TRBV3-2 TGTGCCAGCAGCCTCTCTTCGACAGGGGGAAATGAAAAACTGTTTTTT CASSLSSTGGNEKLFF
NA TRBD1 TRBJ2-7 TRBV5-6 TGTGCCAGCAGCTGGCCGGGACAGGGGGCATACGAGCAGTACTTC CASSWPGQGAYEQYF
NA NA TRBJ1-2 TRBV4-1 TGCGCCAGCAGCCCCTCCGAGGACAGCTCCTATGGCTACACCTTC CASSPSEDSSYGYTF
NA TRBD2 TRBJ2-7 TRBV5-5 TGTGCCAGCAGCTTGGCCTGGGAGGGCACCTACGAGCAGTACTTC CASSLAWEGTYEQYF
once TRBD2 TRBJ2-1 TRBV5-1 TGCGCCAGCAAACTAGCGGGAGCGGACAGCTCCTACAATGAGCAGTTCTTC CASKLAGADSSYNEQFF
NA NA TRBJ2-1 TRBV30 TGTGCCTGGAGTGTACAGGGCTACAATGAGCAGTTCTTC CAWSVQGYNEQFF
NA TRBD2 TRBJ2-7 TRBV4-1 TGCGCCAGCAGCCAAGACGGTAGTAGCGGGAGATTCTCCTACGAGCAGTACTTC CASSQDGSSGRFSYEQYF
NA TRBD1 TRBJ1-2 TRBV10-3 TGTGCCATCAGTGATGAAGAGACAGGGGAAGGCTACACCTTC CAISDEETGEGYTF
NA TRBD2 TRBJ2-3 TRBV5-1 TGCGCCAGCAGCTTAAGCGGGAGCCGGGGGGCAGATACGCAGTATTTT CASSLSGSRGADTQYF
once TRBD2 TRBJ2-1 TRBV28 TGTGCTGGGACTAGCGGGCGACACTACAATGAGCAGTTCTTC CAGTSGRHYNEQFF
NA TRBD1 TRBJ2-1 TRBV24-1 TGTGCCACCAGTGATCCCGGGACAGGGGGCAATGAGCAGTTCTTC CATSDPGTGGNEQFF
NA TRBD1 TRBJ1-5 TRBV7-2 TGTGCCAGCAGTAAAACAGGGGGCCGCAATCAGCCCCAGCATTTT CASSKTGGRNQPQHF
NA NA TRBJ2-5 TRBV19 TGTGCCAGTAGTATAGATTTCGACTGGGAAGAGACCCAGTACTTC CASSIDFDWEETQYF
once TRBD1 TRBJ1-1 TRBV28 TGTGCCAGCTCAAGTTTGACAGGGGGCAAGACGAACACTGAAGCTTTCTTT CASSSLTGGKTNTEAFF
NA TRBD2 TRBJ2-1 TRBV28 TGTGCCAGCAAAACAGCGGGAGGTACCTACAATGAGCAGTTCTTC CASKTAGGTYNEQFF
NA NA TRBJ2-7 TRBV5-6 TGTGCCAGCAGCTTAGGCCGACTAAAAATCTACGAGCAGTACTTC CASSLGRLKIYEQYF
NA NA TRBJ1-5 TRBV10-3 TGTGCCATCAGAGAGGCTATCGGGCAGCCCCAGCATTTT CAIREAIGQPQHF
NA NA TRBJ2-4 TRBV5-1 TGCGCCAGCAGCTTGGGTACCGGCGGGAAAAACATTCAGTACTTC CASSLGTGGKNIQYF
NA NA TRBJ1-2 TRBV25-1 TGTGCCAGCAGTGGCGGGGCCGCCACCTTC CASSGGAATF
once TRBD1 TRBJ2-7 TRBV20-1 TGCAGTGCTAGTTTCCAGGGGGATGAGCAGTACTTC CSASFQGDEQYF
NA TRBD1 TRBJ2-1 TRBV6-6 TGTGCCAGCAGTCAGGTCACAGGGGGCGAGTTCTTC CASSQVTGGEFF
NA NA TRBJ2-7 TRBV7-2 TGTGCCAGCAGCTTACGAGGCCAGGGGGGCTCCTACGAGCAGTACTTC CASSLRGQGGSYEQYF
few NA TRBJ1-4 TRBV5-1 TGCGCCAGCAGCTTGGTGGGAGGAGTGGGGGATGAAAAACTGTTTTTT CASSLVGGVGDEKLFF
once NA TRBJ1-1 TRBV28 TGTGCCAGTTTAAGGGGGGGGACTGAAGCTTTCTTT CASLRGGTEAFF
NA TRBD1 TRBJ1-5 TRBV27 TGTGCCAGCAGTCACAGGGGTAGCAGCAATCAGCCCCAGCATTTT CASSHRGSSNQPQHF
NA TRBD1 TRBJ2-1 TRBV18 TGTGCCAGCTCACCAACAGGGGGCAACTACAATGAGCAGTTCTTC CASSPTGGNYNEQFF
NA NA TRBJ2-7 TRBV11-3 TGTGCCAGCAGCCTCTTTGGGGACGGGAGCTTAAACGAGCAGTACTTC CASSLFGDGSLNEQYF
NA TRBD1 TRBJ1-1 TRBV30 TGTGCCTGGAGCCATGACAGGGACAGGATGAACACTGAAGCTTTCTTT CAWSHDRDRMNTEAFF
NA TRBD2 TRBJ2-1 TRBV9 TGTGCCAGCAGCGTAGGGATAGCGGGAGAATCGCGTGAGCAGTTCTTC CASSVGIAGESREQFF
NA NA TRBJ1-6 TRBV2 TGTGCCAGCACCAGCTCCTATAATTCACCCCTCCACTTT CASTSSYNSPLHF
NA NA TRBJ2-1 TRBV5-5 TGTGCCAGCAGCTTGGCGCGCGGCGGACCGAGGGACAATGAGCAGTTCTTC CASSLARGGPRDNEQFF
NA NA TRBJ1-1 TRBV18 TGTGCCAGCTCACCGGACAGTGGGGGCCGGACTGAAGCTTTCTTT CASSPDSGGRTEAFF
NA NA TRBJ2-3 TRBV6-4 TGTGCCAGCAGTGACGGGGCCGGGACAGATACGCAGTATTTT CASSDGAGTDTQYF
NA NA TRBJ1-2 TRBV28 TGTGCCAGCAGATTACAGGCCTCGACAATGATTTATGGCTACACCTTC CASRLQASTMIYGYTF
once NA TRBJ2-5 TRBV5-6 TGTGCCAGCAGTTTGACTATTAAAGAGACCCAGTACTTC CASSLTIKETQYF